This TCR beta chain was recorded in a study of T cells in Graves' hyperthyroidism and ophthalmopathy. Turning to the study itself: The blood sample was taken at first diagnosis, before treatment began. Findings and caveats of the study: In validation, the model predicted ophthalmopathy. These predictions came a median about 6.2 months before onset.

From under 12 ml of fresh peripheral blood, PBMCs were isolated. This clonotype was seen many times. Its antigen remains unidentified. The germline V gene encodes CDR1 KGHDR and CDR2 SFDVKD. This CDR3 comprises 12 residues. Trimming cost V 0 bases and J 10 bases, with 6 bases left between them. It was RNA transcripts that yielded the amplified TCR beta CDR3 regions. A first-round RT-PCR of the TCR CDR3 used the HTBI primer set. Via MiXCR, TCRdb re-called the multiplex PCR reads, giving one row per CDR3 protein. The repertoire holds 560,000 or so distinct CDR3 sequences, with just under 20% as singletons.

The chain has TRBV24-1 and TRBJ2-1, with D hard to call. This sequence was found in a man aged 35 to 55 with Graves' ophthalmopathy. The specimen sequenced was blood. CDR3 sequence (DNA): TGTGCCACCAGTGATTTGCTAGGCGAGCAGTTCTTC. Its translation is CATSDLLGEQFF.